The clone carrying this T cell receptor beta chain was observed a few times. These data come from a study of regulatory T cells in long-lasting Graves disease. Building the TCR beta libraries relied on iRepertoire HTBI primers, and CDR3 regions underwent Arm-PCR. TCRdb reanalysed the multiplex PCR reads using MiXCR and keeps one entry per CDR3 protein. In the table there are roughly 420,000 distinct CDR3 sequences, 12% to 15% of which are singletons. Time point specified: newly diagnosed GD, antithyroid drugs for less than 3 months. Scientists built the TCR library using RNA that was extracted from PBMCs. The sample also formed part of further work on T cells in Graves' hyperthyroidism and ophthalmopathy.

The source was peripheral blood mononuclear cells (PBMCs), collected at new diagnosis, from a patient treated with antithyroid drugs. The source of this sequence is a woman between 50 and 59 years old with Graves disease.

The CDR3 sequence is CASRARAGGNTGELFF. The DNA of the CDR3 is TGTGCCAGCAGAGCTAGAGCGGGAGGAAACACCGGGGAGCTGTTTTTT. This chain uses TRBV28 with TRBJ2-2; the match to TRBD2 covers 9 bases. V dropped 6 bases and J dropped 2; count of bases not matched to a gene: 7. This CDR3 contains 16 residues. Germline CDR1 and CDR2: MDHEN and SYDVKM.